What follows describes a single T cell receptor beta chain. Antigen: not known. The record originates from a study of cytomegalovirus exposure and HLA in healthy donors. As for the study in general: A prior analysis found about 120 million unique TCR beta sequences from roughly 180 million T cells. Points from the study as a whole: Near-uniform donor sequencing depth was presumed by presence/absence analyses. Listed as cytomegalovirus-associated were around 160 TCR beta chains. Highly shared variants forming one cluster were likely a sequencing artifact.

With 4 bases removed from V and 4 bases from J, the gap between germline ends came to 14 bases. Looked up from germline, CDR1 is LNHDA and CDR2 is SQIVND (reference sequence). The CDR3 runs to 15 residues. The PCR employed 60 Vbeta primers together with 13 Jbeta primers. Sequencing used immunoSEQ multiplex PCR; TCRdb keeps in-frame clones, though not all of them. Seen here are 150,000 or so clones, roughly 84% observed once, and the top ten hold around 0.41%. The TCR originated in a boy younger than 10 in good health and CMV-seronegative. The sequencing sample was made of PBMCs. The chain combines TRBV19 with TRBJ1-5; D possibly corresponds to TRBD1 (6 bases). CDR3 loop: CASSTGGGKNQPQHF. The CDR3 nucleotides are TGTGCCAGTAGTACGGGAGGGGGGAAGAATCAGCCCCAGCATTTT.